This T cell receptor (beta chain) was sequenced during a study of regulatory and conventional T cells in RAG deficiency. Findings and limits, study-wide: Other subsets showed roughly 10-fold reductions, but Treg unique TCR beta sequences fell about 100-fold in these patients. These Omenn syndrome Treg sorts may hold peripherally activated cells instead. Patient subsets had shorter CDR3s; Omenn Treg-Tconv overlap exceeded 75%.

Genomic DNA came from blood conventional CD4+ T cells gated CD25-low CD127-high. Germline V gene lookup returns CDR1 SQVTM and CDR2 ANQGSEA. V lost 6 bases and J lost 12, with 15 bases in between. This CDR3 is 11 amino acids long. Using immunoSEQ multiplex PCR, the repertoire was profiled, and TCRdb retains in-frame clones only, with some absent. The sample has about 30,000 clones, 90% to 97% seen once. As for this clone: Its antigen is unidentified.

These same records also appear under a second study, on regulatory T cells. As that report states: The PCR used 52 TRBV and 13 TRBJ primers.

The chain links TRBV29-1 to TRBJ2-1; D is possibly TRBD2 (7 bases). This sequence originates from a human donor in good health. The specimen sequenced was CD25- CD4+ T cells sorted from blood. DNA for the CDR3: TGCAGCGTCGGAGGGGGGGTCGGGCAGTTCTTC. This gives the protein CSVGGGVGQFF.